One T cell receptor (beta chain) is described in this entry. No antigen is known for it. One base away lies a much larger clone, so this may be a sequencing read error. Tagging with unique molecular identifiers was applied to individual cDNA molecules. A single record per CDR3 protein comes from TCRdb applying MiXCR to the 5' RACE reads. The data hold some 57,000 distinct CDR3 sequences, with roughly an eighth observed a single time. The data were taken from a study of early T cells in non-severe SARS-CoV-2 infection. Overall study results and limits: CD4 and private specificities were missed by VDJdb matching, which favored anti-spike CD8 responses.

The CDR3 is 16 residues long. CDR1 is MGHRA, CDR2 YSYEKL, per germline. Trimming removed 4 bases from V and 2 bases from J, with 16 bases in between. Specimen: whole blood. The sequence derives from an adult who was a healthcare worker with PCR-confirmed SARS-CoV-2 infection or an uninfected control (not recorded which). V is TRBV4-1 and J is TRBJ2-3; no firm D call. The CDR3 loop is CASSPSWWGSTDTQYF. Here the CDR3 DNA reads TGCGCCAGCAGCCCGAGTTGGTGGGGTTCCACAGATACGCAGTATTTT.